This paragraph reports one T cell receptor (beta chain). Its antigen remains unknown. Both about-4-week and about-12-week second-dose recipients were combined. The sample is drawn from a study of T cell responses to AZD1222 COVID-19 vaccine. Clones were read by immunoSEQ multiplex PCR, and TCRdb kept only the in-frame ones, dropping some. The sample has 110,000 to 150,000 clones, 92% seen once. The CDR3 is made up of 11 amino acids. V lost 4 bases, J lost 7 bases, and 9 bases lay in between. Germline CDR1 and CDR2: SGHKS and YYEKEE (reference sequence). Study-level results: Spike-specific TCR breadth and depth both grew after two AZD1222 doses. White British donors predominated, females outnumbered males, and clonal diversity was possibly underestimated. Spike-spanning, vaccine-associated CD4 TCRs were dominant at 160-218 and 743-854.

The sequence was obtained from an adult who received the AZD1222 COVID-19 vaccine. The chain carries TRBV5-5 and TRBJ2-7; D call uncertain. Sequenced material: peripheral blood, taken 28 days after the second AZD1222 dose. This CDR3 reads CASSLLQEQYF. In DNA, the CDR3 is TGTGCCAGCAGCCTACTTCAAGAGCAGTACTTC.